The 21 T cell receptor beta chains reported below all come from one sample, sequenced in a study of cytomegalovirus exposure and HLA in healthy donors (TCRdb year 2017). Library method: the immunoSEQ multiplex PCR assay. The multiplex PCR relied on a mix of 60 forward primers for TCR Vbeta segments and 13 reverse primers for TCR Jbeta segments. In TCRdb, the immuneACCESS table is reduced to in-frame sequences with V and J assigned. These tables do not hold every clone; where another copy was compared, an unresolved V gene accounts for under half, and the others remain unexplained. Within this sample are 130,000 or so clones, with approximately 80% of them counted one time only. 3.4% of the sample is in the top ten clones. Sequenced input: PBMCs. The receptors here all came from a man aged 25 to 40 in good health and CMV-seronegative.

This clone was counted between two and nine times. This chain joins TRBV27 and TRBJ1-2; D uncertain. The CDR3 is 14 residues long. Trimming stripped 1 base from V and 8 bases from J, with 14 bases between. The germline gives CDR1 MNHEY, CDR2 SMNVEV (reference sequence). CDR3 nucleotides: TGTGCCAGCAGTTTATTACCCCAGATCGGGGGCTACACCTTC. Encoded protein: CASSLLPQIGGYTF.

The CDR3 sequence is CAIRKGGEQFF. The CDR3 coding sequence is TGTGCCATCAGGAAGGGGGGGGAGCAGTTCTTC. The V call is TRBV10-3, the J call TRBJ2-1; perhaps TRBD2 as D (7 bases). The CDR3 is made up of 11 amino acids. Germline assignment: CDR1 ENHRY and CDR2 SYGVKD. V lost 6 bases, J lost 10 bases, and 10 bases lay in between.

This CDR3 is CASSPGTTYDTIYF. Written as DNA, the CDR3 is TGTGCCAGCAGCCCCGGGACAACGTACGACACCATATATTTT. The rearrangement uses TRBV5-4 and TRBJ1-3; D might be TRBD1 (6 bases). This CDR3 is 14 amino acids long. V was clipped by 4 bases and J by 8 bases, with 16 bases between them. The germline V gene has CDR1 SGHNT and CDR2 YYREEE (reference sequence).

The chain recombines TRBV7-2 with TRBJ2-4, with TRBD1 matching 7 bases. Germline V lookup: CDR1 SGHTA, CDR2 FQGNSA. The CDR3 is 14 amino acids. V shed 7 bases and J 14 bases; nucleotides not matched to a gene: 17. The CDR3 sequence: CASTPRPPQGPEYF. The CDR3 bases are TGTGCCAGCACTCCCAGGCCCCCACAGGGGCCAGAGTACTTC.

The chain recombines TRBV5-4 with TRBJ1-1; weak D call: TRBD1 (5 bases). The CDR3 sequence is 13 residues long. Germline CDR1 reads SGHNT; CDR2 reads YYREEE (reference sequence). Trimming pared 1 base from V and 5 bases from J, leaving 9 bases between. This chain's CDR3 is CASSLSRGTEAFF. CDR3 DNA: TGTGCCAGCAGCTTGTCTCGGGGGACTGAAGCTTTCTTT.

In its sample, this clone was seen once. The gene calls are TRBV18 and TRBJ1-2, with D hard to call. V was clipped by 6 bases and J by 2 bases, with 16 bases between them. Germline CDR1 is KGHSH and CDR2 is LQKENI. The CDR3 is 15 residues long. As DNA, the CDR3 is TGTGCCAGCTCCTCACTTCCTGGGCAGAACTATGGCTACACCTTC. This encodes CASSSLPGQNYGYTF.

The CDR3 region is CATSREDRDLPEAFF. CDR3 nucleotide sequence: TGTGCCACCAGCAGAGAGGACAGGGATTTGCCTGAAGCTTTCTTT. This chain joins TRBV15 and TRBJ1-1; 8 bases line up with TRBD1. The CDR3 length is 15 residues. Germline V gives CDR1 LNHNV, CDR2 YYDKDF (reference sequence). Germline trimming cut 0 bases from V and 6 bases from J; bases unmatched to any gene: 6.

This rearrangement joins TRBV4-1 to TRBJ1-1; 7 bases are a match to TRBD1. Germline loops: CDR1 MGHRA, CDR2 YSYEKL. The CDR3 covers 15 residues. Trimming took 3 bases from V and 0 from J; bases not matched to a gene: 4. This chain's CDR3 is CASSHGDRMNTEAFF. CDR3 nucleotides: TGCGCCAGCAGCCACGGGGACAGAATGAACACTGAAGCTTTCTTT.

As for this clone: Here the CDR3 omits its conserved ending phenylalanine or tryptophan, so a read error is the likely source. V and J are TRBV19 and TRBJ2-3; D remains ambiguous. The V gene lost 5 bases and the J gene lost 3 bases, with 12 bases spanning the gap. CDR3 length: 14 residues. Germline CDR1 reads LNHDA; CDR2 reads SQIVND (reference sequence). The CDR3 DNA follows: TGTGCCAGTAGTCCTCTCCCCGTAACAGATACGCAGTATCTT. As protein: CASSPLPVTDTQYL.

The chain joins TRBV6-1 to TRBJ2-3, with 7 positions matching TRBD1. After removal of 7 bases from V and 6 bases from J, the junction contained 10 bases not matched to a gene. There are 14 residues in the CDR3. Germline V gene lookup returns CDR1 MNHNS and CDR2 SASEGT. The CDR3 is CASKQGSKVDTQYF. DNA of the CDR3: TGTGCCAGCAAACAGGGGTCAAAAGTGGATACGCAGTATTTT.

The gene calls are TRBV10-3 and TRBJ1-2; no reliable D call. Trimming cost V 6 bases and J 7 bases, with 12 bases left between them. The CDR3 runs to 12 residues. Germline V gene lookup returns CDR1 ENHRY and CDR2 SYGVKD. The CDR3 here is CAISPNRTGYTF. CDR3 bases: TGTGCCATCAGCCCTAACAGAACTGGCTACACCTTC.

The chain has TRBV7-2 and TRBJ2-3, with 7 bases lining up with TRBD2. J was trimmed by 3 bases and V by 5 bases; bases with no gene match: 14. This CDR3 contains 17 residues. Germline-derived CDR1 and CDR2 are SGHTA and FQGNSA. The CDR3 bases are TGTGCCAGCAGCGCAGACGGCGGGGGTACGGGGACAGATACGCAGTATTTT. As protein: CASSADGGGTGTDTQYF.

Here the CDR3 DNA reads TGTGCCAGCAGCTCCATCAGGGAGGACACTGAAGCTTTCTTT. Translated: CASSSIREDTEAFF. The chain combines TRBV7-8 with TRBJ1-1; D possibly corresponds to TRBD1 (5 bases). Germline CDR1 is SGHVS and CDR2 is FQNEAQ. The V end lost 4 bases, the J end lost 3 bases, and 12 bases lay between the germline ends. This CDR3 has 14 amino acids.

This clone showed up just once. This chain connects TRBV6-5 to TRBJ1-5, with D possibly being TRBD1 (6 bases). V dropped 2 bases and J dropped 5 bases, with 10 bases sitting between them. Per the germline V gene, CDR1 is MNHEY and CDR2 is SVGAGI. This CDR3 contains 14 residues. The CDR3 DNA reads TGTGCCAGCAGTTACGGAGGGGGGGATCAGCCCCAGCATTTT. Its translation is CASSYGGGDQPQHF.

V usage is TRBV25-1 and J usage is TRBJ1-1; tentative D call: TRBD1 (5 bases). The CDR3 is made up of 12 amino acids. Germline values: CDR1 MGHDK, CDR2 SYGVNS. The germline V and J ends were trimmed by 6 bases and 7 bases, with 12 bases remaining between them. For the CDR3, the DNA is TGTGCCAGCAGCCCCGGACACTTTGAAGCTTTCTTT. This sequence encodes CASSPGHFEAFF.

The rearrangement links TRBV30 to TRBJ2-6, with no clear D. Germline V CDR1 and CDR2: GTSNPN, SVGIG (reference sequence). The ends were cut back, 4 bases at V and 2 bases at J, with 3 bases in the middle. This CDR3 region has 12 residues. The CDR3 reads CAWTAGANVLTF. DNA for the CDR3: TGTGCCTGGACAGCTGGGGCCAACGTCCTGACTTTC.

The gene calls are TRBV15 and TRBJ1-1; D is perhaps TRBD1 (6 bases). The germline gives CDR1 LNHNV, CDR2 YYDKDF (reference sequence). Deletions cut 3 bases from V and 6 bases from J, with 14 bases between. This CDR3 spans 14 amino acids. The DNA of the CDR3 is TGTGCCACCAGCAGCAACAGGGAGCGGCCTGAAGCTTTCTTT. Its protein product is CATSSNRERPEAFF.

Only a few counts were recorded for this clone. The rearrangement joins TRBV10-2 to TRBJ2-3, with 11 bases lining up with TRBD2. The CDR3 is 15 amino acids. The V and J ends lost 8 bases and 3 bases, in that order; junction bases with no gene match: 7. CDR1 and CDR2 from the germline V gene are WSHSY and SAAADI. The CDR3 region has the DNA TGCGCCAGCGTCACAACTAGCGGGGGAACAGATACGCAGTATTTT. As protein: CASVTTSGGTDTQYF.

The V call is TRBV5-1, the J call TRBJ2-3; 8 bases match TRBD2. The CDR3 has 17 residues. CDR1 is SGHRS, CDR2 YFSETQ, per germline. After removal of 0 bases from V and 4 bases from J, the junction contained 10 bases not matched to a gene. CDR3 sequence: CASSLESRGGLSDTQYF. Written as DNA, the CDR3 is TGCGCCAGCAGCTTGGAGAGTCGGGGGGGCCTCTCAGATACGCAGTATTTT.

The chain's CDR3 is CASSVDRGRTIYF. CDR3 in DNA: TGTGCCAGCAGCGTAGACAGGGGGCGAACCATATATTTT. The chain joins TRBV9 to TRBJ1-3, with TRBD1 matching 9 bases. V lost 0 bases, J lost 10 bases, and 2 bases stayed unmatched. The CDR3 is 13 residues long. Germline V CDR1 and CDR2: SGDLS, YYNGEE.

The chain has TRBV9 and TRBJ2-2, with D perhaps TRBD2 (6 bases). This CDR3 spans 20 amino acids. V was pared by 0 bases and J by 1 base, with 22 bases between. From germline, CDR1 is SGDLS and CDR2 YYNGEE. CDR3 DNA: TGTGCCAGCAGCGTAGGGAATCTGCGGGGAAGGCTTCTGAACACCGGGGAGCTGTTTTTT. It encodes CASSVGNLRGRLLNTGELFF.